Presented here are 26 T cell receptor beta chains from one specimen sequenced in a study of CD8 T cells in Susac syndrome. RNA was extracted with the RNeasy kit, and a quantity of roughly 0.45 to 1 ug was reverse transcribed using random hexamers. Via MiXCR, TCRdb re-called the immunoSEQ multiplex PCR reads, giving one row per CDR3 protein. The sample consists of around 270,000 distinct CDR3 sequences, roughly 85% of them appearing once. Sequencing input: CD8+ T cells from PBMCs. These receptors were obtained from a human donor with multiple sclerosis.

The CDR3 loop reads CASSPPGTGYTQYF. In DNA, the CDR3 is TGTGCCAGCTCACCTCCCGGGACTGGATATACGCAGTATTTT. The chain employs TRBV18 and TRBJ2-3; tentatively, D is TRBD2 (6 bases). The CDR3 runs 14 residues. V lost 3 bases and J 7 bases, leaving 14 bases between the germline ends. Looked up from germline, CDR1 is KGHSH and CDR2 is LQKENI.

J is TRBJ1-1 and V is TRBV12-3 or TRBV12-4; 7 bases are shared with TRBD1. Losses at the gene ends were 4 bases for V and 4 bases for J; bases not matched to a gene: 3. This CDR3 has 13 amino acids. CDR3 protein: CASSSQGSTEAFF. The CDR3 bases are TGTGCCAGCAGTTCACAGGGGAGCACTGAAGCTTTCTTT.

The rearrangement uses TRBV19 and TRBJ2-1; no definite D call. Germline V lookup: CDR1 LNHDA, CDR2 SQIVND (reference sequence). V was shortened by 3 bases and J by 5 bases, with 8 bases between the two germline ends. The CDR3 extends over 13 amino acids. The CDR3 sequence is CASSIGRNNEQFF. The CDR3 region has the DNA TGTGCCAGTAGTATTGGGCGAAACAATGAGCAGTTCTTC.

CDR3 protein: CASSRPPLKPVNNEQFF. The CDR3 DNA sequence: TGCGCCAGCAGCCGACCCCCTCTTAAACCGGTGAACAATGAGCAGTTCTTC. This rearrangement joins TRBV4-1 to TRBJ2-1; D is ambiguous. V was trimmed by 4 bases and J by 5 bases, leaving 21 bases between them. The germline V gene encodes CDR1 MGHRA and CDR2 YSYEKL. The length of the CDR3 is 17 residues.

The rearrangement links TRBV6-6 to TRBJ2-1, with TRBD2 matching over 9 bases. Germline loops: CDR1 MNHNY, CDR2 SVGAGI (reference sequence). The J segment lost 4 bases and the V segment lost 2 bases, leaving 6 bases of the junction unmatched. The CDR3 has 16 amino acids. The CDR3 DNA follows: TGTGCCAGCAGTTACGGCGGGAGGGCCTGGTACAATGAGCAGTTCTTC. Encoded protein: CASSYGGRAWYNEQFF.

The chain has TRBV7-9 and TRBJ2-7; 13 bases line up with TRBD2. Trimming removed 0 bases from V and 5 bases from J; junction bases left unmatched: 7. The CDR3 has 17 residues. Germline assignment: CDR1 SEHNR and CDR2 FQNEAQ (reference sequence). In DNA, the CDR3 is TGTGCCAGCAGCTTAGCGGCGACTAGCGGGGGGAGGCACGAGCAGTACTTC. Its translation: CASSLAATSGGRHEQYF.

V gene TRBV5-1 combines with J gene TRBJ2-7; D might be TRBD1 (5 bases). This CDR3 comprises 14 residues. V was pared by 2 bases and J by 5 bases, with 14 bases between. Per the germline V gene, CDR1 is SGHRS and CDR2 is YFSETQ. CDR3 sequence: CASSFGAVADEQYF. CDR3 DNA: TGCGCCAGCAGCTTTGGGGCGGTGGCGGACGAGCAGTACTTC.

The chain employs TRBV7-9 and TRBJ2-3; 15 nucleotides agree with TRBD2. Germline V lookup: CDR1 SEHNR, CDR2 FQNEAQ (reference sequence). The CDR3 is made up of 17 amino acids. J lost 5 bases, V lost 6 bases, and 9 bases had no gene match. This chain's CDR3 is CASSSGLAGGWEDTQYF. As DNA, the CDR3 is TGTGCCAGCAGTTCGGGACTAGCGGGAGGTTGGGAAGATACGCAGTATTTT.

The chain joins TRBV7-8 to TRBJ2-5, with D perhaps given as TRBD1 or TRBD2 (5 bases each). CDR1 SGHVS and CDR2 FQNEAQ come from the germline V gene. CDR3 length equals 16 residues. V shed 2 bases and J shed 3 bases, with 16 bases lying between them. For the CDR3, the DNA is TGTGCCAGCAGCTTAATCTGGGACCAGCCGAAAGAGACCCAGTACTTC. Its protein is CASSLIWDQPKETQYF.

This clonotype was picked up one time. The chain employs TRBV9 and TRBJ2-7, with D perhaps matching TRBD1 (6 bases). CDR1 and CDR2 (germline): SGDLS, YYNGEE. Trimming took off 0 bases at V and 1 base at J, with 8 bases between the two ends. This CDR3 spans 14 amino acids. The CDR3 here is CASSVGGLSYEQYF. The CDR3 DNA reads TGTGCCAGCAGCGTAGGGGGGCTATCCTACGAGCAGTACTTC.

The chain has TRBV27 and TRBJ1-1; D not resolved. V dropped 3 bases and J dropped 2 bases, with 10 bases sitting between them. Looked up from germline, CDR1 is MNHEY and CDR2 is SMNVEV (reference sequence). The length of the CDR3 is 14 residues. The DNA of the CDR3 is TGTGCCAGCAGTTTCCGAGGAGGAAACACTGAAGCTTTCTTT. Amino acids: CASSFRGGNTEAFF.

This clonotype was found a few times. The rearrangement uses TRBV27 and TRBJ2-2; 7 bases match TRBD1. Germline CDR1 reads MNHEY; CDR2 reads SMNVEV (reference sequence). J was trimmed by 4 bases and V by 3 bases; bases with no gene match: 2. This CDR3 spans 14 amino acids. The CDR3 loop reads CASSFSGGTGELFF. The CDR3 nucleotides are TGTGCCAGCAGTTTTTCAGGGGGCACCGGGGAGCTGTTTTTT.

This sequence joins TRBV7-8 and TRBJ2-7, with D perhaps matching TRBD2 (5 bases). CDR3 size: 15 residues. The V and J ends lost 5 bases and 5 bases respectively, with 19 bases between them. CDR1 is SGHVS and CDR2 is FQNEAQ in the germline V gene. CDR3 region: CASSRARGQRNEQYF. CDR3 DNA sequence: TGTGCCAGCAGCCGGGCCAGAGGGCAGAGGAACGAGCAGTACTTC.

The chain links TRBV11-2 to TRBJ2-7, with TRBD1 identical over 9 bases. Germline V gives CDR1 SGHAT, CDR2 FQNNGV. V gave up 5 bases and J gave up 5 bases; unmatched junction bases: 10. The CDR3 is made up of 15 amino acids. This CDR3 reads CASSPGQGKRDEQYF. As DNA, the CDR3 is TGTGCCAGCAGCCCGGGACAGGGAAAGAGGGACGAGCAGTACTTC. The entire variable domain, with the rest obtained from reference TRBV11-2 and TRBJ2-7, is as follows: EAGVAQSPRYKIIEKRQSVAFWCNPISGHATLYWYQQILGQGPKLLIQFQNNGVVDDSQLPKDRFSAERLKGVDSTLKIQPAKLEDSAVYLCASSPGQGKRDEQYFGPGTRLTVT.

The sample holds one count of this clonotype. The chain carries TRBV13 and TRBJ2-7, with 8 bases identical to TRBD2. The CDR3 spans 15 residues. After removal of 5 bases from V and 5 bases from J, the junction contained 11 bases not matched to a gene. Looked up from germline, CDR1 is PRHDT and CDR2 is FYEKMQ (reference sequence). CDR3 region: CASSDSGKVYHEQYF. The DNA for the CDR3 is TGTGCCAGCAGCGATAGCGGGAAGGTCTACCACGAGCAGTACTTC.

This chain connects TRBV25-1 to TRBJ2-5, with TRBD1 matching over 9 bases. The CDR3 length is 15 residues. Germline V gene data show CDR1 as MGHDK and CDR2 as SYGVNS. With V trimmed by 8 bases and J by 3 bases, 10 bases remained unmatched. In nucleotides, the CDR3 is TGTGCCAGCCTTGCACGGGACAGGGTGGAAGAGACCCAGTACTTC. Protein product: CASLARDRVEETQYF.

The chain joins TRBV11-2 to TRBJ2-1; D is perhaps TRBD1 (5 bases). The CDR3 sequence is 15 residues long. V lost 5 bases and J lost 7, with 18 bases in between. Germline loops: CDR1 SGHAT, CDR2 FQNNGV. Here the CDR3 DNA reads TGTGCCAGCAGCGCGACTTTGGGGCTGGATAATGAGCAGTTCTTC. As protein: CASSATLGLDNEQFF. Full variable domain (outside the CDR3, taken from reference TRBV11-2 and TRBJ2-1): EAGVAQSPRYKIIEKRQSVAFWCNPISGHATLYWYQQILGQGPKLLIQFQNNGVVDDSQLPKDRFSAERLKGVDSTLKIQPAKLEDSAVYLCASSATLGLDNEQFFGPGTRLTVL.

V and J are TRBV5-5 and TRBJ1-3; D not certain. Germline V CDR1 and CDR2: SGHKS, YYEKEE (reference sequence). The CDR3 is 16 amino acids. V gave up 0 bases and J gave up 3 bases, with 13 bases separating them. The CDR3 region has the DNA TGTGCCAGCAGCTTGGTTGGAGGTCTGAGTGGAAACACCATATATTTT. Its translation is CASSLVGGLSGNTIYF.

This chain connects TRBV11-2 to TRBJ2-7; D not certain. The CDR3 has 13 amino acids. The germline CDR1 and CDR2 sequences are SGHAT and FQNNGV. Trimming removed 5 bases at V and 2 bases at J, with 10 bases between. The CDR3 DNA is TGTGCCAGCAGCACAGACACTCCCTACGAGCAGTACTTC. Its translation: CASSTDTPYEQYF.

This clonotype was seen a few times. The chain's CDR3 is CASSLSRDAYEQYF. CDR3 sequence (DNA): TGTGCCAGCAGTTTATCGAGGGACGCTTACGAGCAGTACTTC. The rearrangement links TRBV27 to TRBJ2-7, with D perhaps given as TRBD1 or TRBD2 (5 bases each). The CDR3 totals 14 residues. Trimming removed 0 bases from V and 4 bases from J, with 10 bases in between. Per germline, CDR1 MNHEY and CDR2 SMNVEV (reference sequence).

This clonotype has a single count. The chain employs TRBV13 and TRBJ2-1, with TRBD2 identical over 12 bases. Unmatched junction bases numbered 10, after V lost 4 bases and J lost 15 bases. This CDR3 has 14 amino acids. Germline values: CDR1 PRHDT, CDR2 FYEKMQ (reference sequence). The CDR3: CASSSGLAGFNWFF. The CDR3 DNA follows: TGTGCCAGCAGCTCGGGACTAGCGGGTTTCAATTGGTTCTTC.

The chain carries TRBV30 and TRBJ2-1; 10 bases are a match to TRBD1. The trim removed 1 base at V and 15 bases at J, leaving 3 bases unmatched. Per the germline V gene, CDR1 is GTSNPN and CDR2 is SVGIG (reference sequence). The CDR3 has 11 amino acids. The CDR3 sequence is CAWSARDRGFF. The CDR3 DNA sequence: TGTGCCTGGAGTGCCCGGGACAGGGGGTTCTTC.

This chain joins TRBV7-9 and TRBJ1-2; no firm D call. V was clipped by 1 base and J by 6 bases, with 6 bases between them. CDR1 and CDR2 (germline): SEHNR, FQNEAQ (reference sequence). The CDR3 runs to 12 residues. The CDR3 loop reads CASSLGVNGYTF. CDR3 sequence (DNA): TGTGCCAGCAGCTTAGGTGTTAATGGCTACACCTTC.

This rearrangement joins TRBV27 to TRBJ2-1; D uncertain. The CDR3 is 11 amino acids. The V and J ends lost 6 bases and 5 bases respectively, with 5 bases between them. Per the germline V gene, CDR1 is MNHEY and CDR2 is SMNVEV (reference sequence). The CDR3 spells CASRKNNEQFF. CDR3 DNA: TGTGCCAGCAGGAAGAACAATGAGCAGTTCTTC.

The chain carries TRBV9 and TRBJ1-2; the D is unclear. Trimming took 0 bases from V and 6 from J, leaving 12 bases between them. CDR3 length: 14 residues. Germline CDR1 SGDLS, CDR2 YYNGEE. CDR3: CASSVGDMGDGYTF. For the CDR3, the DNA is TGTGCCAGCAGCGTAGGTGATATGGGAGATGGCTACACCTTC.

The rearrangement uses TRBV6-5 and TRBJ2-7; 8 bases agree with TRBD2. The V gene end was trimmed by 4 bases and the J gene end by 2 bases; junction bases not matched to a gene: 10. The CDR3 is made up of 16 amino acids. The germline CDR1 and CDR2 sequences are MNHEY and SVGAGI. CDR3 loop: CASSSKSGSPAYEQYF. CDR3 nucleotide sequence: TGTGCCAGCAGTTCGAAAAGCGGGAGTCCCGCCTACGAGCAGTACTTC.